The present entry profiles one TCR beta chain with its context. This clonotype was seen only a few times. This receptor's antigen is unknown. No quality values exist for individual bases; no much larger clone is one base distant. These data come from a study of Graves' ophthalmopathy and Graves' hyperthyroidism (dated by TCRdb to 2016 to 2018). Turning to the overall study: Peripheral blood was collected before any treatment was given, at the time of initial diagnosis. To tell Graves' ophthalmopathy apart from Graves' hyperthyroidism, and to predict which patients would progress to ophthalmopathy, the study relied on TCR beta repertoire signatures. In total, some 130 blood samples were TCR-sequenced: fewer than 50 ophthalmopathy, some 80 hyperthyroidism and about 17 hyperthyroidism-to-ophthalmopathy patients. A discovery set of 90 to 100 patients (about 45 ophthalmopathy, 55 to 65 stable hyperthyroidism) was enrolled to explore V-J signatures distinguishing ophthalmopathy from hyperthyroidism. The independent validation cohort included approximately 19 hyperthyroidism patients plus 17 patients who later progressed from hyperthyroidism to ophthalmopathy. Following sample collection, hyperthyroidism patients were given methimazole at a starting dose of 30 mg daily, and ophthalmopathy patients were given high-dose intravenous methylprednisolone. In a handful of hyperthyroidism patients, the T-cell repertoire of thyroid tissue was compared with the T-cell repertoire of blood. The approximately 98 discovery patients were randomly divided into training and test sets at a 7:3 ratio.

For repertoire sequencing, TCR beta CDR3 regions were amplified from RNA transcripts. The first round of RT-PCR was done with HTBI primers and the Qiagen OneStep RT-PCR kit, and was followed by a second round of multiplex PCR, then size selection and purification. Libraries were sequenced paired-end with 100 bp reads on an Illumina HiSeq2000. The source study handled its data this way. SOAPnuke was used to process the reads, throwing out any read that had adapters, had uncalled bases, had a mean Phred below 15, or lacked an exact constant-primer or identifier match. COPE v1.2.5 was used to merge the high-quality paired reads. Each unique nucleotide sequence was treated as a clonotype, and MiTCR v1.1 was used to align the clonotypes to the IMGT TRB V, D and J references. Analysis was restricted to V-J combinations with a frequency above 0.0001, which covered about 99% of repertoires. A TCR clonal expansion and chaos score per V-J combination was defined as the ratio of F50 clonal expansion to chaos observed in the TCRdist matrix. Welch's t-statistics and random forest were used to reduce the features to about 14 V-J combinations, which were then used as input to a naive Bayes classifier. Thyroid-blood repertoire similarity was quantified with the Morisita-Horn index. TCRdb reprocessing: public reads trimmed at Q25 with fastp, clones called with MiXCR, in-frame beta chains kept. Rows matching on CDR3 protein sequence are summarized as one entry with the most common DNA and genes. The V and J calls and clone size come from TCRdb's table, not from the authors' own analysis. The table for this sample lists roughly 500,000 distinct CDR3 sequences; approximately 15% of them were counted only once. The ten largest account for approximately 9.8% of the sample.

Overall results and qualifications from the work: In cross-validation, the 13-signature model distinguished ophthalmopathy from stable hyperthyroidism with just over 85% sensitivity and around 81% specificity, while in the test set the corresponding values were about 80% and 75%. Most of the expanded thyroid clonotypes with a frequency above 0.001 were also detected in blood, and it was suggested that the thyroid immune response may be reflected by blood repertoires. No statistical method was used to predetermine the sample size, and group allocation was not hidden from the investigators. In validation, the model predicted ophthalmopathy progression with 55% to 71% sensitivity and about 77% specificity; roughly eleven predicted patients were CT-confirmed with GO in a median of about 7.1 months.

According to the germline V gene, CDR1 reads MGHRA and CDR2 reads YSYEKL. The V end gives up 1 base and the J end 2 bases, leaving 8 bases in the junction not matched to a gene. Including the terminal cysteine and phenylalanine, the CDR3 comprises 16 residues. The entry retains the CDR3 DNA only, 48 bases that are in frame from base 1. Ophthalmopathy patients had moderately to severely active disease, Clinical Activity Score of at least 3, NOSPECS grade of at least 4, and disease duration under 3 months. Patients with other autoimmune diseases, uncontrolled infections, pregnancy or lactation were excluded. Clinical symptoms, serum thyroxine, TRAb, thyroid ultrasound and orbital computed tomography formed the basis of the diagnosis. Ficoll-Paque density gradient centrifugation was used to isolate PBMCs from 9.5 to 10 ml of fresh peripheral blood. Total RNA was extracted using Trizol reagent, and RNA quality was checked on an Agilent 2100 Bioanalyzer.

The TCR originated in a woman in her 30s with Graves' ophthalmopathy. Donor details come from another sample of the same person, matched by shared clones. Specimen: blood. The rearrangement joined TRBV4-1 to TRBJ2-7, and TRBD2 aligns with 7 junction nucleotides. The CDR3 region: CASSQGGLADTYEQYF. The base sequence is TGCGCCAGCAGCCAAGGCGGGCTAGCGGATACCTACGAGCAGTACTTC.